This entry lists 18 T cell receptor beta chains sequenced from one sample in a study of T cell responses to AZD1222 COVID-19 vaccine. Profiled with immunoSEQ multiplex PCR; TCRdb holds only in-frame clones, not every one. In the table there are roughly 150,000 clones, 80% to 95% of which are singletons. The material sequenced was peripheral blood, taken on day 0 of AZD1222 vaccination. The origin of the receptors is an adult in good health.

This clone was seen a single time. This chain uses TRBV5-4 with TRBJ1-2; D possibly corresponds to TRBD1 (6 bases). Trimming stripped 0 bases from V and 8 bases from J, with 17 bases between. The CDR3 is 15 residues long. Germline V gene data show CDR1 as SGHNT and CDR2 as YYREEE (reference sequence). In DNA, the CDR3 is TGTGCCAGCAGCTTGGAAAACAGGGTTACCCCCGGCTACACCTTC. Its protein product is CASSLENRVTPGYTF.

The CDR3 coding sequence is TGTGCCAGCAGCGGGGGGGGGCACTACAGCGCTTTCTTT. This gives the protein CASSGGGHYSAFF. The rearrangement links TRBV11-2 to TRBJ1-1; perhaps TRBD1 as D (6 bases). The V and J ends lost 5 bases and 11 bases respectively, with 18 bases between them. This CDR3 has 13 residues. The V gene's germline CDR1 is SGHAT and CDR2 FQNNGV. The full variable domain, in which reference TRBV11-2 and TRBJ1-1 provide the parts outside the CDR3, is EAGVAQSPRYKIIEKRQSVAFWCNPISGHATLYWYQQILGQGPKLLIQFQNNGVVDDSQLPKDRFSAERLKGVDSTLKIQPAKLEDSAVYLCASSGGGHYSAFFGQGTRLTVV.

The chain joins TRBV21-1 to TRBJ2-1. TRBV21-1 is assigned pseudogene status. There are 16 residues in the CDR3. CDR3 coding DNA: TGTGCCAGCAGCAAACTTTCGGGGCTCTCCTACAATGAGCAGTTCTTC. It codes for CASSKLSGLSYNEQFF.

In its sample, this clone was seen once. The gene calls are TRBV12-3 or TRBV12-4 and TRBJ2-7; 7 nucleotides line up with TRBD1. The V segment lost 6 bases and the J segment 3 bases; nucleotides outside the gene matches: 5. This CDR3 is built from 13 residues. The DNA for the CDR3 is TGTGCCAGCAGCGGACAGGTCCTCTACGAGCAGTACTTC. Amino acid sequence: CASSGQVLYEQYF.

The V and J genes are TRBV24-1 and TRBJ2-3, with TRBD1 identical over 7 bases. The J segment lost 2 bases and the V segment lost 3 bases, leaving 4 bases of the junction unmatched. This CDR3 spans 15 amino acids. Germline-derived CDR1 and CDR2 are KGHDR and SFDVKD. CDR3 region: CATSDNRGPTDTQYF. CDR3 in DNA: TGTGCCACCAGTGATAACAGGGGCCCCACAGATACGCAGTATTTT.

J is TRBJ1-2 and V is TRBV3-1 (or the pseudogene TRBV3-2); tentatively, D is TRBD1 (6 bases). Germline CDR1 and CDR2: LGHDT and YNNKEL (reference sequence). The CDR3 sequence is 16 residues long. The ends were cut back, 2 bases at V and 5 bases at J, with 18 bases in the middle. As DNA, the CDR3 is TGTGCCAGCAGCCAATATGTAGCGGCAGGGGAATATGGCTACACCTTC. This translates into CASSQYVAAGEYGYTF.

The chain links TRBV9 to TRBJ2-1; D could derive from TRBD1 or TRBD2 (6 bases each). The CDR3 length is 16 residues. V was trimmed by 0 bases and J by 7 bases, leaving 17 bases between them. The V gene's germline CDR1 is SGDLS and CDR2 YYNGEE. Here the CDR3 DNA reads TGTGCCAGCAGCGTAGGGTCTGGCCAGGGGAGGAATGAGCAGTTCTTC. Its translation: CASSVGSGQGRNEQFF.

The J gene is TRBJ1-1, the V gene TRBV7-8, with 7 bases aligning to TRBD1. Germline V gene data show CDR1 as SGHVS and CDR2 as FQNEAQ. There are 20 residues in the CDR3. Germline trimming cut 2 bases from V and 2 bases from J; bases unmatched to any gene: 20. CDR3 nucleotide sequence: TGTGCCAGCAGCTTAAAGATCGTTAAGGGACAGAGAGCAAAAAACACTGAAGCTTTCTTT. The encoded protein is CASSLKIVKGQRAKNTEAFF.

The chain has TRBV5-5 and TRBJ1-3; D uncertain. This CDR3 comprises 16 residues. V was clipped by 0 bases and J by 0 bases, with 10 bases between them. Germline assignment: CDR1 SGHKS and CDR2 YYEKEE (reference sequence). The CDR3 coding sequence is TGTGCCAGCAGCTTGGGGGGTGCAGTCTCTGGAAACACCATATATTTT. It translates to CASSLGGAVSGNTIYF.

The CDR3 reads CASSFLGLDGELFF. The CDR3 nucleotides read TGTGCCAGCAGCTTTTTGGGGCTTGACGGGGAGCTGTTTTTT. The chain recombines TRBV7-9 with TRBJ2-2; D possibly corresponds to TRBD1 (5 bases). CDR3 length: 14 amino acids. Between the trimmed V and J ends, which lost 3 bases and 7 bases, there was a span of 12 bases. CDR1 is SEHNR and CDR2 is FQNEAQ in the germline V gene (reference sequence).

This chain joins TRBV2 and TRBJ2-5; perhaps D is TRBD1 or TRBD2 (5 bases each). The CDR3 is made up of 15 amino acids. The germline V gene encodes CDR1 SNHLY and CDR2 FYNNEI. V lost 5 bases and J 9 bases, leaving 22 bases between the germline ends. The DNA of the CDR3 is TGTGCCAGCAGTTTTGAAGGGACCGGAGTGGGGGCCCAGTACTTC. This gives the protein CASSFEGTGVGAQYF.

This chain links TRBV6-6 with TRBJ1-2; TRBD1 aligns across 10 bases. Germline assignment: CDR1 MNHNY and CDR2 SVGAGI (reference sequence). The CDR3 sequence is 15 residues long. Trimming cost V 2 bases and J 8 bases; bases outside gene matches: 8. The CDR3 here is CASSYPDRGIEGYTF. As DNA, the CDR3 is TGTGCCAGCAGTTACCCGGACAGGGGGATCGAGGGCTACACCTTC.

The chain uses TRBV4-3 and TRBJ2-1; TRBD2 agrees at 8 bases. The CDR3 length is 14 residues. CDR1 is LGHNA, CDR2 YSLEER, per germline. V trimming: 5 bases; J trimming: 3 bases; junction bases outside the gene matches: 3. The chain's CDR3 is CASSVGRDYNEQFF. The DNA of the CDR3 is TGCGCCAGCAGCGTCGGGAGGGACTACAATGAGCAGTTCTTC.

V gene TRBV4-3 combines with J gene TRBJ1-2; D remains ambiguous. The CDR3 extends over 16 amino acids. CDR1 LGHNA and CDR2 YSLEER come from the germline V gene. The V gene lost 0 bases and the J gene lost 1 base, with 12 bases spanning the gap. The CDR3 spells CASSQDKGSRNYGYTF. CDR3 sequence (DNA): TGCGCCAGCAGCCAAGATAAGGGTAGTCGTAACTATGGCTACACCTTC.

The count of this clone is one. The rearrangement links TRBV18 to TRBJ2-7, with D unclear. Trimming left V 2 bases short and J 0 bases short, with 5 bases between. This CDR3 region has 13 residues. CDR1 is KGHSH and CDR2 is LQKENI in the germline V gene. CDR3 loop: CASSPATSYEQYF. DNA for the CDR3: TGTGCCAGCTCACCAGCCACCTCCTACGAGCAGTACTTC.

The V call is TRBV4-2, the J call TRBJ1-1; 7 bases align to TRBD1. CDR3 length: 14 amino acids. Trimming removed 1 base from V and 5 bases from J; junction bases left unmatched: 4. CDR1 is LGHNA, CDR2 YNFKEQ, per germline. In nucleotides, the CDR3 is TGTGCCAGCAGCCAAGGGCAGGGGGTTACTGAAGCTTTCTTT. This translates into CASSQGQGVTEAFF.

The V and J genes are TRBV28 and TRBJ2-7; TRBD2 might be the D (6 bases). Germline CDR1 reads MDHEN; CDR2 reads SYDVKM. V was trimmed by 10 bases and J by 2 bases, leaving 21 bases between them. The CDR3 has 15 residues. CDR3 region: CATIHRDLAAYEQYF. The CDR3 DNA reads TGTGCCACCATTCACCGGGACTTAGCCGCCTACGAGCAGTACTTC.

V gene TRBV18 combines with J gene TRBJ1-5, with 9 bases identical to TRBD1. The junction had 5 bases not matched to a gene; V was cut back by 0 bases and J by 5 bases. The CDR3 runs to 16 residues. Looked up from germline, CDR1 is KGHSH and CDR2 is LQKENI. The CDR3 DNA is TGTGCCAGCTCACCACCTAGCGGACAGGGGTATCAGCCCCAGCATTTT. This codes for CASSPPSGQGYQPQHF.